The 8 T cell receptor beta chains below all came from one sample that was sequenced in a study of T cell changes during pregnancy in multiple sclerosis. Only in-frame clones appear in the TCRdb table, and some are missing; sequencing was by immunoSEQ multiplex PCR. The sample has around 40,000 clones; 92% are singletons. This material consisted of CD8+ T cells from peripheral blood mononuclear cells, taken in the third trimester of pregnancy. These receptors all stem from a female donor with multiple sclerosis, enrolled in a pregnancy study.

The V gene is TRBV4-3, the J gene TRBJ2-1; 8 bases are shared with TRBD2. The length of the CDR3 is 17 residues. The germline V gene encodes CDR1 LGHNA and CDR2 YSLEER. V dropped 0 bases and J dropped 4; count of bases not matched to a gene: 8. This chain's CDR3 is CASSQDGPSGSYNEQFF. The CDR3 DNA reads TGCGCCAGCAGCCAAGATGGTCCCAGCGGGAGTTACAATGAGCAGTTCTTC.

The genes are TRBV4-3 and TRBJ2-7, with 11 bases aligning to TRBD2. Germline CDR1 and CDR2: LGHNA and YSLEER. This CDR3 spans 14 amino acids. Losses at the gene ends were 4 bases for V and 3 bases for J; bases not matched to a gene: 2. The DNA of the CDR3 is TGCGCCAGCAGCCCTGGACTAGCGGGCTACGAGCAGTACTTC. Its protein product is CASSPGLAGYEQYF.

The count of this clone is one. The chain employs TRBV27 and TRBJ1-5, with TRBD1 matching over 11 bases. CDR1 is MNHEY, CDR2 SMNVEV, per germline (reference sequence). The CDR3 length is 16 residues. V shed 5 bases and J 4 bases; nucleotides not matched to a gene: 7. As DNA, the CDR3 is TGTGCCAGCAGTACCGGGACAGGGGGTCTTAATCAGCCCCAGCATTTT. Its translation is CASSTGTGGLNQPQHF.

The chain employs TRBV30 and TRBJ1-6; no clear D. V was shortened by 4 bases and J by 2 bases, with 12 bases between the two germline ends. From germline, CDR1 is GTSNPN and CDR2 SVGIG (reference sequence). The CDR3 sequence is 15 residues long. Written as DNA, the CDR3 is TGTGCCTGGAACTCGGGGATAACCTATAATTCACCCCTCCACTTT. Translated: CAWNSGITYNSPLHF. Full variable domain (outside the CDR3, taken from reference TRBV30 and TRBJ1-6): SQTIHQWPATLVQPVGSPLSLECTVEGTSNPNLYWYRQAAGRGLQLLFYSVGIGQISSEVPQNLSASRPQDRQFILSSKKLLLSDSGFYLCAWNSGITYNSPLHFGNGTRLTVT.

The CDR3: CATHETGFDYGYTF. Here the CDR3 DNA reads TGTGCCACCCACGAGACTGGTTTCGACTATGGCTACACCTTC. The V gene is TRBV15, the J gene TRBJ1-2; no clear D gene. V lost 8 bases and J 3 bases, leaving 16 bases between the germline ends. CDR3 length: 14 residues. Germline CDR1 is LNHNV and CDR2 is YYDKDF (reference sequence).

The chain employs TRBV6-5 and TRBJ2-7, with D tentatively TRBD1 (6 bases). CDR1 is MNHEY and CDR2 is SVGAGI in the germline V gene. The CDR3 runs 14 residues. Trimming stripped 2 bases from V and 3 bases from J, with 11 bases between. For the CDR3, the DNA is TGTGCCAGCAGTTACGACAGGACCTTCTACGAGCAGTACTTC. This sequence encodes CASSYDRTFYEQYF.

The J gene is TRBJ2-1, the V gene TRBV7-2, with D perhaps TRBD2 (5 bases). The V and J ends lost 7 bases and 0 bases respectively, with 19 bases between them. The CDR3 covers 17 residues. Per the germline V gene, CDR1 is SGHTA and CDR2 is FQGNSA. The CDR3 reads CASTPWGGSSSYNEQFF. The CDR3, as DNA: TGTGCCAGCACCCCCTGGGGTGGGAGCAGCTCCTACAATGAGCAGTTCTTC.

In DNA, the CDR3 is TGTGCCAGCAGCTTTGATTTGGCCGGCGGGAGCTCCTACAATGAGCAGTTCTTC. Its translation is CASSFDLAGGSSYNEQFF. The gene calls are TRBV11-2 and TRBJ2-1, with 7 bases identical to TRBD2. V dropped 3 bases and J dropped 0; count of bases not matched to a gene: 11. Per the germline V gene, CDR1 is SGHAT and CDR2 is FQNNGV. The CDR3 sequence is 18 residues long.